Sequencing of this T cell receptor beta chain was carried out in a study of T cells in Graves' hyperthyroidism and ophthalmopathy. TCR beta CDR3 sequences were amplified from RNA transcripts. The study used the HTBI primer set for a first-round RT-PCR of the TCR CDR3. MiXCR was run by TCRdb on the multiplex PCR reads, yielding one entry per CDR3 protein. This table holds roughly 330,000 distinct CDR3 sequences, around 16% found once. Details on this clonotype: What it recognizes is unknown.

This CDR3 spans 14 amino acids. Germline values: CDR1 GTSNPN, CDR2 SVGIG (reference sequence). Trimming removed 4 bases from V and 4 bases from J; junction bases left unmatched: 8. Study findings and constraints: Most thyroid clonotypes with frequency above 0.001 were detected in blood.

The chain carries TRBV30 and TRBJ1-1, with 8 positions matching TRBD1. Sequencing input: blood. This TCR came from a young man with Graves' hyperthyroidism. The DNA of the CDR3 is TGTGCCTGGATGAGGGCAGGGGGCGGCACTGAAGCTTTCTTT. This translates into CAWMRAGGGTEAFF. The full variable domain, in which reference TRBV30 and TRBJ1-1 provide the parts outside the CDR3, is SQTIHQWPATLVQPVGSPLSLECTVEGTSNPNLYWYRQAAGRGLQLLFYSVGIGQISSEVPQNLSASRPQDRQFILSSKKLLLSDSGFYLCAWMRAGGGTEAFFGQGTRLTVV.